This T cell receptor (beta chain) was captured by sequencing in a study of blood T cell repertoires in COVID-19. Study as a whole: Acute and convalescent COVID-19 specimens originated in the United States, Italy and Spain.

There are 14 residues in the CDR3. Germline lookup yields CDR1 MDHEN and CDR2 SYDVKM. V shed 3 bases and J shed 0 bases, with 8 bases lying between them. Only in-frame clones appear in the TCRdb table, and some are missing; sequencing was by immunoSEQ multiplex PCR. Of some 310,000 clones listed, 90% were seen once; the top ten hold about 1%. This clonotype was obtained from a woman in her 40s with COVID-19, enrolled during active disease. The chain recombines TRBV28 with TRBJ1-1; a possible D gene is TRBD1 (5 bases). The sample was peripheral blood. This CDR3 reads CASSFQGLNTEAFF. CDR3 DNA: TGTGCCAGCAGTTTCCAGGGTTTGAACACTGAAGCTTTCTTT. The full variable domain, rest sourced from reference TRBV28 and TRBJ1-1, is DVKVTQSSRYLVKRTGEKVFLECVQDMDHENMFWYRQDPGLGLRLIYFSYDVKMKEKGDIPEGYSVSREKKERFSLILESASTNQTSMYLCASSFQGLNTEAFFGQGTRLTVV.